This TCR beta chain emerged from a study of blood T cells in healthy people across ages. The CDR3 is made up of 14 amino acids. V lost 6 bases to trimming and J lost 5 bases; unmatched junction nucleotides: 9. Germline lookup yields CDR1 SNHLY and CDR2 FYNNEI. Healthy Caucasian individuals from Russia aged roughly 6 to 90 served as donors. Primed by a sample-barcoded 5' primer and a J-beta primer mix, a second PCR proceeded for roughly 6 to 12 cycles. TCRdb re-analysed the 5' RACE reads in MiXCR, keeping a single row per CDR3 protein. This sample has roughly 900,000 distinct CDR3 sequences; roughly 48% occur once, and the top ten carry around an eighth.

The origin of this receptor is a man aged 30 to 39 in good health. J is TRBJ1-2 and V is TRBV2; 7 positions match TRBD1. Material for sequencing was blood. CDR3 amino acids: CASRGQRDFYGYTF. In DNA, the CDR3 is TGTGCCAGCAGGGGACAGCGTGATTTTTATGGCTACACCTTC. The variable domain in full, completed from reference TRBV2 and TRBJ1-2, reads EPEVTQTPSHQVTQMGQEVILRCVPISNHLYFYWYRQILGQKVEFLVSFYNNEISEKSEIFDDQFSVERPDGSNFTLKIRSTKLEDSAMYFCASRGQRDFYGYTFGSGTRLTVV.